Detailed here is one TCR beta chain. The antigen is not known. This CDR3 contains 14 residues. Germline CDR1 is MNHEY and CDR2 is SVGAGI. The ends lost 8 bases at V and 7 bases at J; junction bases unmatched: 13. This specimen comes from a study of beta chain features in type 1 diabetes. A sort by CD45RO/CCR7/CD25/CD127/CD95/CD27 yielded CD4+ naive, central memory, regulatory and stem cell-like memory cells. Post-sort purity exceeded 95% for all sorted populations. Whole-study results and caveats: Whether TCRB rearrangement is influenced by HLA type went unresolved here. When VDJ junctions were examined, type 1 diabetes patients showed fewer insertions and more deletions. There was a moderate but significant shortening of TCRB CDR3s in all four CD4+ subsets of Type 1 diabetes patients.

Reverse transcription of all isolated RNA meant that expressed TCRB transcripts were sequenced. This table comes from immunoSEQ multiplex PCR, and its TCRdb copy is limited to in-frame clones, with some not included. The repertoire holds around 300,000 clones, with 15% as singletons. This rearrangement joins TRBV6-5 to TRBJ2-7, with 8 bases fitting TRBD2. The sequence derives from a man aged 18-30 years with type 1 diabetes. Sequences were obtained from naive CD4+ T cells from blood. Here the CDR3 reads CASGTSGPPVEQYF. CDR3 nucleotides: TGTGCCAGCGGCACTAGCGGCCCGCCAGTTGAGCAGTACTTC.